This T cell receptor beta chain is from a study of T cell changes during pregnancy in multiple sclerosis. Assay used: immunoSEQ multiplex PCR; TCRdb lists only in-frame clones, some missing. The table lists approximately 79,000 clones, around nine tenths of them singletons. The V and J ends lost 2 bases and 3 bases, in that order; junction bases with no gene match: 3. CDR1 SGHVS and CDR2 FQNEAQ come from the germline V gene. The CDR3 totals 15 residues. The chain carries TRBV7-8 and TRBJ1-4, with 7 bases identical to TRBD1. The sequence came from a female donor with multiple sclerosis, enrolled in a pregnancy study. The sequenced sample was CD4+ T cells from peripheral blood mononuclear cells, obtained before pregnancy. The CDR3 sequence is CASSLQGGANEKLFF. For the CDR3, the DNA is TGTGCCAGCAGCTTACAGGGGGGAGCTAATGAAAAACTGTTTTTT.